One sample yielded the 25 T cell receptor beta chains listed below, sequenced in a study of blood T cell repertoires in COVID-19 (TCRdb year 2020). Libraries were constructed by the immunoSEQ multiplex PCR assay. Not all clones reach the TCRdb copy of this immuneACCESS table, which keeps in-frame sequences only. Checked studies attribute under half of the gap to unresolved V genes and leave the rest unexplained. The sample table holds about 190,000 clones, of which 70% to 85% were seen once. The ten largest clonotypes hold around 12% of the sample. What was sequenced was peripheral blood. These receptor sequences come from a woman aged 45-59 years with acute or convalescent COVID-19.

V is TRBV19 and J is TRBJ2-2; possible D gene TRBD2, 6 bases. Germline lookup yields CDR1 LNHDA and CDR2 SQIVND (reference sequence). V was pared by 10 bases and J by 4 bases, with 13 bases between. This CDR3 contains 13 residues. The CDR3 region is CATVGGGTGELFF. In DNA form, the CDR3 reads TGTGCCACCGTGGGGGGAGGCACCGGGGAGCTGTTTTTT.

The genes are TRBV27 and TRBJ2-1; 13 positions agree with TRBD2. Per the germline V gene, CDR1 is MNHEY and CDR2 is SMNVEV (reference sequence). V shed 4 bases, J shed 5 bases, and the junction held 11 bases outside the gene matches. The CDR3 loop spans 18 amino acids. The CDR3 here is CASSSLGLAGVGNNEQFF. The CDR3 nucleotides read TGTGCCAGCAGTTCGTTAGGACTAGCGGGAGTTGGAAACAATGAGCAGTTCTTC.

V and J are TRBV6-5 and TRBJ1-5; TRBD1 is a possible D gene (5 bases). The V end lost 0 bases, the J end lost 4 bases, and 13 bases lay between the germline ends. Germline V gene data show CDR1 as MNHEY and CDR2 as SVGAGI. The CDR3 runs 16 residues. The CDR3 loop is CASSYSGGGTNQPQHF. Here the CDR3 DNA reads TGTGCCAGCAGTTACTCTGGCGGGGGGACGAATCAGCCCCAGCATTTT.

The rearrangement uses TRBV6-5 and TRBJ1-6; the D gene is possibly TRBD1 (6 bases). Germline lookup yields CDR1 MNHEY and CDR2 SVGAGI. The CDR3 covers 15 residues. V was cut by 3 bases and J by 6 bases, with 12 bases left in between. CDR3 bases: TGTGCCAGCAGTTATCAGGGGCTCAGTAATTCACCCCTCCACTTT. This gives the protein CASSYQGLSNSPLHF.

The chain uses TRBV2 and TRBJ2-1; 11 bases line up with TRBD2. Germline CDR1 reads SNHLY; CDR2 reads FYNNEI. Germline trimming cut 11 bases from V and 2 bases from J; bases unmatched to any gene: 5. The CDR3 spans 14 residues. The CDR3 loop reads CAASGLAAYNEQFF. CDR3 DNA: TGTGCCGCCTCGGGACTAGCGGCCTACAATGAGCAGTTCTTC.

The rearrangement joins TRBV7-2 to TRBJ1-5; 8 nucleotides line up with TRBD1. There are 14 residues in the CDR3. CDR1 is SGHTA, CDR2 FQGNSA, per germline. The V and J ends lost 6 bases and 11 bases, in that order; junction bases with no gene match: 12. Here the CDR3 DNA reads TGTGCCAGCAGTTTACCGACAGGGGTAGGGGCCCAGCATTTT. This codes for CASSLPTGVGAQHF.

The V call is TRBV27, the J call TRBJ2-3; TRBD2 aligns across 12 bases. The CDR3 runs 16 residues. Germline CDR1 reads MNHEY; CDR2 reads SMNVEV (reference sequence). The V and J ends lost 5 bases and 5 bases, in that order; junction bases with no gene match: 8. The CDR3 spells CASSTRLAGVVDTQYF. As DNA, the CDR3 is TGTGCCAGCAGTACCCGACTAGCGGGAGTGGTAGATACGCAGTATTTT.

In its sample, this clone was seen a few times. The chain carries TRBV5-4 and TRBJ2-5; possibly TRBD2 for D (5 bases). Germline CDR1 and CDR2: SGHNT and YYREEE (reference sequence). Trimming cost V 4 bases and J 1 base, with 20 bases left between them. The CDR3 is made up of 17 amino acids. CDR3 in DNA: TGTGCCAGCAGCCCCTATCTGGTCTCGGGAATCCAAGAGACCCAGTACTTC. This encodes CASSPYLVSGIQETQYF.

The chain employs TRBV11-2 and TRBJ1-4, with D perhaps TRBD1 (6 bases). The CDR3 totals 15 residues. The germline gives CDR1 SGHAT, CDR2 FQNNGV. The V gene lost 5 bases and the J gene lost 8 bases, with 18 bases spanning the gap. Here the CDR3 DNA reads TGTGCCAGCAGCCCCCGGGCAAGGGGGGGGGAAAAACTGTTTTTT. Residues: CASSPRARGGEKLFF.

This clone was observed a few times. The J gene is TRBJ1-4, the V gene TRBV5-6; the D gene is possibly TRBD1 (5 bases). The germline gives CDR1 SGHDT, CDR2 YYEEEE. V was clipped by 7 bases and J by 0 bases, with 10 bases between them. This CDR3 region has 14 residues. The DNA of the CDR3 is TGTGCCAGCCGGCAGGGTGCAACTAATGAAAAACTGTTTTTT. It yields the protein CASRQGATNEKLFF.

The CDR3: CASSVGPPGDTQYF. Here the CDR3 DNA reads TGTGCCAGCAGCGTCGGTCCTCCGGGGGATACGCAGTATTTT. The chain uses TRBV9 and TRBJ2-3; TRBD2 is a possible D gene (5 bases). Germline V gene lookup returns CDR1 SGDLS and CDR2 YYNGEE. The V gene lost 2 bases and the J gene lost 6 bases, with 13 bases spanning the gap. The CDR3 has 14 residues.

The V gene is TRBV30, the J gene TRBJ2-3; D might be TRBD1 (5 bases). Germline assignment: CDR1 GTSNPN and CDR2 SVGIG (reference sequence). The length of the CDR3 is 14 residues. Trimming removed 2 bases from V and 2 bases from J, with 11 bases in between. The CDR3 coding sequence is TGTGCCTGGAGTCAGGTAGGGGCCACAGATACGCAGTATTTT. The encoded protein is CAWSQVGATDTQYF.

This chain joins TRBV15 and TRBJ1-4, with D possibly matching TRBD1 (5 bases). Germline V gives CDR1 LNHNV, CDR2 YYDKDF (reference sequence). The CDR3 totals 15 residues. Trimming cost V 4 bases and J 7 bases, with 16 bases left between them. CDR3 region: CATSTGGGVSEKLFF. The CDR3 bases are TGTGCCACCAGCACCGGGGGAGGGGTTTCTGAAAAACTGTTTTTT.

The chain combines TRBV5-6 with TRBJ2-7, with a weak D call TRBD1 (6 bases). Germline values: CDR1 SGHDT, CDR2 YYEEEE. With 4 bases removed from V and 1 base from J, the gap between germline ends came to 9 bases. This CDR3 spans 13 amino acids. This CDR3 is CASSQDSSYEQYF. The CDR3 region has the DNA TGTGCCAGCAGCCAGGACAGTTCCTACGAGCAGTACTTC.

The CDR3 is CASSPEGATNEKLFF. The CDR3 coding sequence is TGTGCCAGCAGCCCCGAGGGGGCAACTAATGAAAAACTGTTTTTT. The chain links TRBV9 to TRBJ1-4, with D maybe TRBD1 (6 bases). Looked up from germline, CDR1 is SGDLS and CDR2 is YYNGEE. The CDR3 runs 15 residues. V lost 4 bases, J lost 0 bases, and 10 bases lay in between.

The table lists this clone with a count of one. This sample also contains other DNA sequences that code for the same CDR3. This rearrangement joins TRBV28 to TRBJ1-4, with D unclear. Germline CDR1 MDHEN, CDR2 SYDVKM. CDR3 length: 12 amino acids. V was trimmed by 3 bases and J by 10 bases, leaving 9 bases between them. CDR3 in DNA: TGTGCCAGCAGTTTCCTATCTGGAAAACTGTTTTTT. Residues: CASSFLSGKLFF.

A few counts support this clone. The chain uses TRBV24-1 and TRBJ2-1; TRBD2 aligns across 8 bases. This CDR3 comprises 14 residues. Germline CDR1 and CDR2: KGHDR and SFDVKD. The ends lost 5 bases at V and 6 bases at J; junction bases unmatched: 5. CDR3 bases: TGTGCCACCAGTGGGAGGCTAGCGGGCAATGAGCAGTTCTTC. This encodes CATSGRLAGNEQFF.

J is TRBJ2-3 and V is TRBV5-1; no firm D call. The length of the CDR3 is 13 residues. In germline, CDR1 is SGHRS, CDR2 YFSETQ. V lost 0 bases to trimming and J lost 2 bases, with 4 bases between them. The CDR3 reads CASSLGLTDTQYF. DNA of the CDR3: TGCGCCAGCAGCTTGGGACTCACAGATACGCAGTATTTT.

This clone was counted a few times. The V call is TRBV24-1, the J call TRBJ2-2; 7 bases match TRBD1. CDR1 and CDR2 from the germline V gene are KGHDR and SFDVKD. With 3 bases clipped from V and 4 bases from J, the junction kept 7 bases outside the gene matches. There are 16 residues in the CDR3. Here the CDR3 DNA reads TGTGCCACCAGTGATCCAACAGGGGCGGTCACCGGGGAGCTGTTTTTT. Encoded protein: CATSDPTGAVTGELFF.

V usage is TRBV19 and J usage is TRBJ1-3, with TRBD1 as a possible D gene (6 bases). Looked up from germline, CDR1 is LNHDA and CDR2 is SQIVND (reference sequence). V lost 7 bases and J lost 0, with 10 bases in between. This CDR3 spans 14 amino acids. The CDR3 loop is CASKPGHSGNTIYF. The CDR3 DNA is TGTGCCAGTAAGCCGGGACACTCTGGAAACACCATATATTTT.

The V and J genes are TRBV11-2 and TRBJ2-7; perhaps TRBD2 as D (7 bases). Trimming removed 0 bases from V and 4 bases from J, with 13 bases in between. The germline V gene has CDR1 SGHAT and CDR2 FQNNGV. The CDR3 consists of 15 residues. The CDR3 spells CASSLERGGAYEQYF. The CDR3 DNA follows: TGTGCCAGCAGCTTAGAGAGGGGGGGCGCGTACGAGCAGTACTTC.

The V and J genes are TRBV28 and TRBJ1-1; 7 nucleotides align to TRBD1. CDR1 and CDR2 (germline): MDHEN, SYDVKM. V lost 4 bases, J lost 8 bases, and 4 bases stayed unmatched. The CDR3 sequence is 12 residues long. CDR3 region: CASSSMTGEAFF. The DNA of the CDR3 is TGTGCCAGCAGTTCCATGACAGGGGAAGCTTTCTTT.

The J gene is TRBJ2-7, the V gene TRBV6-1; 8 nucleotides match TRBD2. The CDR3 runs 17 residues. Unmatched junction bases numbered 18, after V lost 4 bases and J lost 7 bases. Germline CDR1 and CDR2: MNHNS and SASEGT. CDR3 region: CASSASASGFGLEEQYF. The CDR3 DNA follows: TGTGCCAGCAGTGCCAGCGCTAGCGGGTTCGGCTTGGAGGAGCAGTACTTC.

This clone was detected only a few times. The chain combines TRBV5-1 with TRBJ2-5; D perhaps matches TRBD2 (6 bases). Germline CDR1 and CDR2: SGHRS and YFSETQ. The CDR3 is 14 amino acids. V lost 5 bases and J lost 5, with 16 bases in between. CDR3 residues: CASRREVLMETQYF. DNA of the CDR3: TGCGCCAGCAGAAGGGAGGTCCTTATGGAGACCCAGTACTTC.

This clone was observed a handful of times. The CDR3 DNA reads TGTGCCAGCAGTTTCGGACAGTCTAATGAAAAACTGTTTTTT. This gives the protein CASSFGQSNEKLFF. This chain links TRBV6-5 with TRBJ1-4, with a weak D call TRBD1 (6 bases). This CDR3 has 14 amino acids. Germline V lookup: CDR1 MNHEY, CDR2 SVGAGI. The ends were cut back, 4 bases at V and 3 bases at J, with 9 bases in the middle.